This T cell receptor (beta chain) derives from a study of blood T cell repertoires in COVID-19. The CDR3 has 13 residues. CDR1 SGHTA and CDR2 FQGNSA come from the germline V gene. Trimming cost V 3 bases and J 1 base, with 7 bases left between them. Libraries were prepared by immunoSEQ multiplex PCR; TCRdb keeps only in-frame clonotypes and omits some of them. The sample lists roughly 200,000 clones; roughly 89% were seen once. The gene calls are TRBV7-2 and TRBJ2-7; the D is unclear. The source is a middle-aged man with acute or convalescent COVID-19. The sample comprised peripheral blood. CDR3 DNA sequence: TGTGCCAGCAGCTTCGCCAGTTCCTACGAGCAGTACTTC. This encodes CASSFASSYEQYF.